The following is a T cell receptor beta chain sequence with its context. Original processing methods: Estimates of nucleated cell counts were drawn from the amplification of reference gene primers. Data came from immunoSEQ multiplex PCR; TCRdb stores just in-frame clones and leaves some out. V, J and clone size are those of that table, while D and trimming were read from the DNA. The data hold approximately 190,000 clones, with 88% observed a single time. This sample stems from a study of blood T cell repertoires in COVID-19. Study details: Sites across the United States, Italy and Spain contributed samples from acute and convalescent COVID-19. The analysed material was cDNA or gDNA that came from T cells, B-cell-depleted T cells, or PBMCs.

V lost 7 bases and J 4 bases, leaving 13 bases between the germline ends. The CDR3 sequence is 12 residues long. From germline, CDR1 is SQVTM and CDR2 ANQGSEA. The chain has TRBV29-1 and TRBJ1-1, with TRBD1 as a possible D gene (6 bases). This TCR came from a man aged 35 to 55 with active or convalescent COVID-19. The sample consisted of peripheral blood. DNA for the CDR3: TGCAGCGCCACAGGGATCCGCACTGAAGCTTTCTTT. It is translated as CSATGIRTEAFF. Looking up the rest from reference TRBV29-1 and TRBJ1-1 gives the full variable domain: SAVISQKPSRDICQRGTSLTIQCQVDSQVTMMFWYRQQPGQSLTLIATANQGSEATYESGFVIDKFPISRPNLTFSTLTVSNMSPEDSSIYLCSATGIRTEAFFGQGTRLTVV.